This paragraph reports one T cell receptor (beta chain). This sample was included in a study of T cell responses to AZD1222 COVID-19 vaccine. Generated by immunoSEQ multiplex PCR, the TCRdb table keeps only in-frame clones and is missing some. The sample lists some 170,000 clones, roughly 92% occurring once. CDR1 is SGHVS, CDR2 FNYEAQ, per germline. J lost 4 bases, V lost 5 bases, and 6 bases had no gene match. The CDR3 runs 15 residues. The sample consisted of peripheral blood, taken on day 0 of AZD1222 vaccination. This receptor was taken from an adult in good health. This chain connects TRBV7-6 to TRBJ2-2, with 8 bases fitting TRBD2. CDR3 residues: CASSRGGLGTGELFF. The CDR3 DNA sequence: TGTGCCAGCAGCCGGGGGGGGTTAGGCACCGGGGAGCTGTTTTTT.